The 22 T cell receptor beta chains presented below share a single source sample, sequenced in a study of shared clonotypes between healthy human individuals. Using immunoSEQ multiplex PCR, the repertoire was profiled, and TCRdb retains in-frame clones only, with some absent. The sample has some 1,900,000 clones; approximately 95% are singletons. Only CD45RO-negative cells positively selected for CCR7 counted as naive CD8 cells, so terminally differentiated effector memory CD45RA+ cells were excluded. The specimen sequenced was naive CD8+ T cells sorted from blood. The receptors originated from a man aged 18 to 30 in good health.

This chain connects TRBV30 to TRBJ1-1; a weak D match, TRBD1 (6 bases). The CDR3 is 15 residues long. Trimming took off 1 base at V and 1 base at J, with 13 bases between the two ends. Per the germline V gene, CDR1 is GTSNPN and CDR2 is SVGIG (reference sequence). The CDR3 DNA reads TGTGCCTGGAGTGGACTGACAGGACAGAACACTGAAGCTTTCTTT. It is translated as CAWSGLTGQNTEAFF.

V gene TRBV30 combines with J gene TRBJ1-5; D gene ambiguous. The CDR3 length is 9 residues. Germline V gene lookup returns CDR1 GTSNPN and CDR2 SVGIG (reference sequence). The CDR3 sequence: CASGRPQHF. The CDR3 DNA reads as TGTGCGTCCGGTCGGCCCCAGCATTTT.

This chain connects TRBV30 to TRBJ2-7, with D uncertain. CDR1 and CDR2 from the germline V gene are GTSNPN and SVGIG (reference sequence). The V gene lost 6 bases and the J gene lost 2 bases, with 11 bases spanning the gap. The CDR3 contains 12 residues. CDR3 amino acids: CACLDGTYEQYF. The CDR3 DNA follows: TGTGCCTGCCTGGACGGTACCTACGAGCAGTACTTC.

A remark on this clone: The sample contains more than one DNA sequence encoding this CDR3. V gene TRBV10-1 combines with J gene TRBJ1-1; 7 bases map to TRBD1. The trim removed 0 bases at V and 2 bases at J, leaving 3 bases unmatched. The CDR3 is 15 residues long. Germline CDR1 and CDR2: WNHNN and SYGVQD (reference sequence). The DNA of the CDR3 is TGCGCCAGCAGTGAGTCGCGACAGGGTAACACTGAAGCTTTCTTT. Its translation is CASSESRQGNTEAFF.

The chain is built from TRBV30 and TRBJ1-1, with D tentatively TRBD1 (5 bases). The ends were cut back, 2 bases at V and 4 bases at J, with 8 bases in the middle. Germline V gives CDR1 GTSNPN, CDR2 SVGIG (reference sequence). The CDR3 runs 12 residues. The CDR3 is CAWSSDSTEAFF. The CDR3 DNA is TGTGCCTGGAGTTCCGACAGCACTGAAGCTTTCTTT. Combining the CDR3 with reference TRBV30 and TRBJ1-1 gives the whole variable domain SQTIHQWPATLVQPVGSPLSLECTVEGTSNPNLYWYRQAAGRGLQLLFYSVGIGQISSEVPQNLSASRPQDRQFILSSKKLLLSDSGFYLCAWSSDSTEAFFGQGTRLTVV.

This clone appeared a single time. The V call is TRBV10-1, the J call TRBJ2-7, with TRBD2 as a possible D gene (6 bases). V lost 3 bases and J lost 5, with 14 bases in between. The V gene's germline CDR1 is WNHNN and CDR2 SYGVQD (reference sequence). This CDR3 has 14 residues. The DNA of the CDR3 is TGCGCCAGCAGTGATAAGGAGACTAGGGACGAGCAGTACTTC. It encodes CASSDKETRDEQYF.

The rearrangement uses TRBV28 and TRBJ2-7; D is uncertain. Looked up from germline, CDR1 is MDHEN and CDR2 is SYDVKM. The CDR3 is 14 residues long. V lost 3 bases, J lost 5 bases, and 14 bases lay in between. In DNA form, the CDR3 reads TGTGCCAGCAGTTTCGGTTTGGGTAGCAACGAGCAGTACTTC. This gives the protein CASSFGLGSNEQYF.

The CDR3 sequence is CASSRDRGAFF. The CDR3 DNA follows: TGTGCCAGCAGCCGGGACAGAGGAGCTTTCTTT. This rearrangement joins TRBV4-2 to TRBJ1-1, with TRBD1 identical over 7 bases. This CDR3 is 11 amino acids long. The V segment lost 4 bases and the J segment 10 bases; nucleotides outside the gene matches: 3. The V gene's germline CDR1 is LGHNA and CDR2 YNFKEQ.

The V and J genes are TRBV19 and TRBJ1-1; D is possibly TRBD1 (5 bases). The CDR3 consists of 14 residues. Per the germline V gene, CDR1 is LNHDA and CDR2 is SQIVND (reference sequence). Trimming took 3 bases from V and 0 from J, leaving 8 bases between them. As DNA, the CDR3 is TGTGCCAGTAGTATGAGACAGCTGAACACTGAAGCTTTCTTT. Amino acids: CASSMRQLNTEAFF.

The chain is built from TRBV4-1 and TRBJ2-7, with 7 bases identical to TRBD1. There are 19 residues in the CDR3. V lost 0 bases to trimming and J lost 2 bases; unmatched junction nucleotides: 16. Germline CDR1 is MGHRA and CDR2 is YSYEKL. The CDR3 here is CASSQELEQGIGAAYEQYF. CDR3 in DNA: TGCGCCAGCAGCCAAGAACTTGAACAGGGGATTGGCGCGGCCTACGAGCAGTACTTC.

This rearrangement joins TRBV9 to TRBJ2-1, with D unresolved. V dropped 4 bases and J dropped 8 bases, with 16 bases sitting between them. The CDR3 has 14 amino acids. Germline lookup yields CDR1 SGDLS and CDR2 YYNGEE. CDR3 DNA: TGTGCCAGCAGCCAAGGTTCAGGAATTGATGAGCAGTTCTTC. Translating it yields CASSQGSGIDEQFF.

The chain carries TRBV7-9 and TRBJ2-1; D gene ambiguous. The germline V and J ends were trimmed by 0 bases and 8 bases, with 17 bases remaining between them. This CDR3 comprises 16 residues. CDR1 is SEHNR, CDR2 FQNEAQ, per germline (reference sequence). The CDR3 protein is CASSLASVLKRDEQFF. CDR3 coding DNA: TGTGCCAGCAGCTTAGCGAGTGTATTAAAACGGGATGAGCAGTTCTTC.

This CDR3 is CASSRGLASYEQYF. Written as DNA, the CDR3 is TGTGCCAGCAGCCGCGGACTAGCCTCCTACGAGCAGTACTTC. The chain carries TRBV7-2 and TRBJ2-7, with 8 bases identical to TRBD2. Per germline, CDR1 SGHTA and CDR2 FQGNSA. The ends lost 5 bases at V and 0 bases at J; junction bases unmatched: 3. The CDR3 is made up of 14 amino acids.

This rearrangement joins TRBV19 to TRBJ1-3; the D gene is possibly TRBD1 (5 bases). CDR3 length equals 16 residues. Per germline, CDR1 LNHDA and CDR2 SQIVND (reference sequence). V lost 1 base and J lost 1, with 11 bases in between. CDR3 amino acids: CASSIAQEGSGNTIYF. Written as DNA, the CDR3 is TGTGCCAGTAGTATAGCGCAGGAGGGGTCTGGAAACACCATATATTTT.

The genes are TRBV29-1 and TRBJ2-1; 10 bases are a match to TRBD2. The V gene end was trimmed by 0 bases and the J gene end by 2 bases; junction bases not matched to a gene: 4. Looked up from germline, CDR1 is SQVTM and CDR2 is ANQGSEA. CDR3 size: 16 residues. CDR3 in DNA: TGCAGCGTTGAAGATCGGAGCGGGAGGGCCTACAATGAGCAGTTCTTC. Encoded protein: CSVEDRSGRAYNEQFF.

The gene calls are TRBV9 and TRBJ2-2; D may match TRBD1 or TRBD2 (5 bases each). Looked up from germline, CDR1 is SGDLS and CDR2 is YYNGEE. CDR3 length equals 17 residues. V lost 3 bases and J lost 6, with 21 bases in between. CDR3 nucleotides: TGTGCCAGCAGCGGATTCCTCAGGGAAGCGGCCGCCGGGGAGCTGTTTTTT. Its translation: CASSGFLREAAAGELFF.

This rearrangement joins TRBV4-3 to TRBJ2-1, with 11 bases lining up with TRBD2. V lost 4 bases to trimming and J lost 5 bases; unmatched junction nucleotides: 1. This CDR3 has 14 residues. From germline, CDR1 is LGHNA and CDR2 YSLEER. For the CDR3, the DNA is TGCGCCAGCAGCCTGGGACTAGCGGACAATGAGCAGTTCTTC. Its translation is CASSLGLADNEQFF.

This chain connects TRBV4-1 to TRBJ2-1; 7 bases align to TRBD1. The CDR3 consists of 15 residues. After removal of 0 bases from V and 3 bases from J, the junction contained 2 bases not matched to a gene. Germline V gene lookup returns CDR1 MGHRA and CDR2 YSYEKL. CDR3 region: CASSQDWDSYNEQFF. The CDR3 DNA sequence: TGCGCCAGCAGCCAAGACTGGGACAGCTACAATGAGCAGTTCTTC.

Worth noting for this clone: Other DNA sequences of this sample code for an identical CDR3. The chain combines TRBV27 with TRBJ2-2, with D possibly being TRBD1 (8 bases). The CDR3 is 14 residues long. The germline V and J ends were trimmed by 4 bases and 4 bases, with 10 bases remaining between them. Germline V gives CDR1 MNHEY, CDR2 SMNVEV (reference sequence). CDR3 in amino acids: CASSYRGGTGELFF. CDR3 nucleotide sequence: TGTGCCAGCAGTTACAGGGGGGGCACCGGGGAGCTGTTTTTT.

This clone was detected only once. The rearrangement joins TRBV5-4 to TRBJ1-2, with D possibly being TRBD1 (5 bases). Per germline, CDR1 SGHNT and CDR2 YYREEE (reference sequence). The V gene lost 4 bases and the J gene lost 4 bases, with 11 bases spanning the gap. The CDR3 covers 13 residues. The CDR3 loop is CASSPGPGYGYTF. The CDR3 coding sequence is TGTGCCAGCAGCCCGGGACCGGGCTATGGCTACACCTTC.

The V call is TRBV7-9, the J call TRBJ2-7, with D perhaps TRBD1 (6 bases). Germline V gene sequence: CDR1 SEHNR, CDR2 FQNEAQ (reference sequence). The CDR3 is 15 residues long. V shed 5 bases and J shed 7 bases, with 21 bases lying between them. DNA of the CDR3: TGTGCCAGCAGCCCCCCGGACAGTCACGCGTGGGAGCAGTACTTC. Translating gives CASSPPDSHAWEQYF.

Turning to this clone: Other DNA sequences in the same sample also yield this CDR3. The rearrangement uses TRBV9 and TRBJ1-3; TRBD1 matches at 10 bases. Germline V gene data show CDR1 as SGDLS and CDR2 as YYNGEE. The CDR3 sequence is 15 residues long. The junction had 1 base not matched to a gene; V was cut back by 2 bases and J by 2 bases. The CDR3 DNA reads TGTGCCAGCAGCGTTGGACAGGGGGCTGGAAACACCATATATTTT. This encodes CASSVGQGAGNTIYF.